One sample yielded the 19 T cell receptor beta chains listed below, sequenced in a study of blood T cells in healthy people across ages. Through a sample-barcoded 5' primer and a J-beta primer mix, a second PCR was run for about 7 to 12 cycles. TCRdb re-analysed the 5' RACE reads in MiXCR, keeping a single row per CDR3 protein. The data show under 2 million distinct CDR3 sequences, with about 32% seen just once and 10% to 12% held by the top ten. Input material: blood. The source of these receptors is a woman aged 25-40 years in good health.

The CDR3 bases are TGTGCCAGCAGTTTACGGGATTTCCGTCAGCCCCAGCATTTT. It is translated as CASSLRDFRQPQHF. This chain connects TRBV12-3 or TRBV12-4 to TRBJ1-5; D not certain. The CDR3 is 14 residues long. V lost 2 bases and J 6 bases, leaving 11 bases between the germline ends.

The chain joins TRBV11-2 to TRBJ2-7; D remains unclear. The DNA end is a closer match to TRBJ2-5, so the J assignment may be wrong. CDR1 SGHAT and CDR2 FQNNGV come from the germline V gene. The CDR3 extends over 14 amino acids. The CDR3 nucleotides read TGTGCCAGCAGCTTAGAGCGGCTAGAAGGGACCCAGTACTTC. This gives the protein CASSLERLEGTQYF.

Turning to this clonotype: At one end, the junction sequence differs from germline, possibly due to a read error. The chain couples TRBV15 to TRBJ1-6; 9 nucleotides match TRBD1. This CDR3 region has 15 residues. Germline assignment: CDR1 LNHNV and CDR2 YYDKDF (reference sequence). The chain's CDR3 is CATSRDRDRASPRHF. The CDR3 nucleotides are TGTGCCACCAGCAGAGATCGGGACAGGGCTTCACCCCGCCACTTT.

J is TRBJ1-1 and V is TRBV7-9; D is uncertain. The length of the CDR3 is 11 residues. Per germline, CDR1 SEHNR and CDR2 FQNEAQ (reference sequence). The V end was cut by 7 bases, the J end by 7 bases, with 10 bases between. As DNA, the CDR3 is TGTGCCAGCAACTCGATGGGTGAAGCTTTCTTT. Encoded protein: CASNSMGEAFF.

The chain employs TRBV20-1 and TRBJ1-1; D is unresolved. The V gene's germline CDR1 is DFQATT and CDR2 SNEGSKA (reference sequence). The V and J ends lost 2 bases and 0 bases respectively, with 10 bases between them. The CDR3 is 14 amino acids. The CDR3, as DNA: TGCAGTGCTAGATCACAAGTCCTGAACACTGAAGCTTTCTTT. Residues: CSARSQVLNTEAFF.

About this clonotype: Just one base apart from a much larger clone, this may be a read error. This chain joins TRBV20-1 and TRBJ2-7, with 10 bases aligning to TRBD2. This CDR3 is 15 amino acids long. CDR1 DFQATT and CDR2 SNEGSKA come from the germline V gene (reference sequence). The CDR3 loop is CSARILAGVSYERYF. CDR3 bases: TGCAGTGCTAGAATCCTAGCGGGAGTGAGTTACGAGCGGTACTTC.

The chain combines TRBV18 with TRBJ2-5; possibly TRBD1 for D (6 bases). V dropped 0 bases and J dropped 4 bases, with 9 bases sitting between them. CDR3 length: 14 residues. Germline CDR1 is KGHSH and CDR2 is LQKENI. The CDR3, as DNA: TGTGCCAGCTCACCACCGAACAGGGCAGAGACCCAGTACTTC. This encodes CASSPPNRAETQYF.

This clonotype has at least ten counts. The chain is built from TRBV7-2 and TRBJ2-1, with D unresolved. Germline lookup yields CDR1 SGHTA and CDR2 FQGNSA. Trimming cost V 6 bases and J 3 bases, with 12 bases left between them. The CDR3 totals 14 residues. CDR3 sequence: CASSWTGHYNEQFF. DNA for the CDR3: TGTGCCAGCAGTTGGACGGGCCACTACAATGAGCAGTTCTTC.

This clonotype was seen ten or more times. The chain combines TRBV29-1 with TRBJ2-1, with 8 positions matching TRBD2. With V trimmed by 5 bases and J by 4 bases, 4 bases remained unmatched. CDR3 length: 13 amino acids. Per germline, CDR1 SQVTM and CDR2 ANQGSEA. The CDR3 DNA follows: TGCAGCGTTTCTAGCGGGTTTTACAATGAGCAGTTCTTC. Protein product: CSVSSGFYNEQFF.

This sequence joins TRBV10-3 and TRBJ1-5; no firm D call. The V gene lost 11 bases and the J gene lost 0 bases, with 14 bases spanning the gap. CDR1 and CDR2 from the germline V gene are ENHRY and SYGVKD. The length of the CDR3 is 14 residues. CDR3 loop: CASRGETSNQPQHF. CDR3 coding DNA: TGTGCCTCACGGGGAGAGACTAGCAATCAGCCCCAGCATTTT.

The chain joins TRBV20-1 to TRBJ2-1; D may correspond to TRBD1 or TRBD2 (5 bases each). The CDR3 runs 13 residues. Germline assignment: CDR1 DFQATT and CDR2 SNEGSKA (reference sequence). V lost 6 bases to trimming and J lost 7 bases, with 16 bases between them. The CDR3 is CSAPWDLENEQFF. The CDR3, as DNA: TGCAGTGCCCCCTGGGACCTCGAGAATGAGCAGTTCTTC.

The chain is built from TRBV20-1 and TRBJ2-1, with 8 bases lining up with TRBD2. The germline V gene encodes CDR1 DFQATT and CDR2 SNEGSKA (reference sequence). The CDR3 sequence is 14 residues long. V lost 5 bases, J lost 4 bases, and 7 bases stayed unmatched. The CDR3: CSAEIAGLYNEQFF. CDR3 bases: TGCAGTGCTGAGATAGCGGGACTTTACAATGAGCAGTTCTTC.

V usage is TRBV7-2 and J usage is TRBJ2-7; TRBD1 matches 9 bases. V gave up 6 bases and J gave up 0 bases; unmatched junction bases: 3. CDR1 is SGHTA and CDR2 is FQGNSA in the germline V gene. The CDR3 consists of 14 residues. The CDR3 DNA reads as TGTGCCAGCAGGGAGGACAGGGGCTCCTACGAGCAGTACTTC. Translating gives CASREDRGSYEQYF.

The CDR3: CASSQDVWTGGVNEQFF. The DNA for the CDR3 is TGTGCCAGCAGCCAAGATGTTTGGACAGGGGGTGTCAATGAGCAGTTCTTC. This chain links TRBV3-1 with TRBJ2-1; 10 bases fit TRBD1. The CDR3 spans 17 residues. Germline CDR1 is LGHDT and CDR2 is YNNKEL (reference sequence). J lost 6 bases, V lost 0 bases, and 8 bases had no gene match.

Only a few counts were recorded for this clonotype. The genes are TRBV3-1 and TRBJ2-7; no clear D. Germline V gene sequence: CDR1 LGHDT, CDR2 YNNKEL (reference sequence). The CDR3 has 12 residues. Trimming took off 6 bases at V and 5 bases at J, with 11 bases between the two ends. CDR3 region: CASRGVAHEQYF. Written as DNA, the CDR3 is TGTGCCAGCAGAGGTGTAGCCCACGAGCAGTACTTC.

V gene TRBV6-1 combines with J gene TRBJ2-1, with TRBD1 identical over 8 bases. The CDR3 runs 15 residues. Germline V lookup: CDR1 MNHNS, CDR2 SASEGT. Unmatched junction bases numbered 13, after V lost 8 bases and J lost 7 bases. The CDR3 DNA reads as TGTGCCAGCGGGCCGGGACAGGCCTCCTTGAATGAGCAGTTCTTC. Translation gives CASGPGQASLNEQFF.

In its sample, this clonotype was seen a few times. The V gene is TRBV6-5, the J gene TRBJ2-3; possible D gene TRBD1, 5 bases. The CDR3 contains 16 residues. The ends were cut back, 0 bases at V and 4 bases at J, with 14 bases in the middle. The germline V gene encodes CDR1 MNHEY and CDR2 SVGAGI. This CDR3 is CASSYSVAGRPDTQYF. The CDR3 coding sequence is TGTGCCAGCAGTTACTCTGTAGCAGGGCGACCAGATACGCAGTATTTT.

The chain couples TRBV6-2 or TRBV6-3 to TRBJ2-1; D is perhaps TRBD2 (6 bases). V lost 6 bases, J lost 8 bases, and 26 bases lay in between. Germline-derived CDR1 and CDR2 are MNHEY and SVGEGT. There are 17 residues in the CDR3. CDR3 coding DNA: TGTGCCAGCAGCCCTTCAATCGGGGGATCCATTTACGATGAGCAGTTCTTC. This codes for CASSPSIGGSIYDEQFF.

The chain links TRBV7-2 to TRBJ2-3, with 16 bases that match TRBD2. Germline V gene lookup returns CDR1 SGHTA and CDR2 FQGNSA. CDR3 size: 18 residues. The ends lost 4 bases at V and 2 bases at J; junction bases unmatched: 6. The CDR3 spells CASSSGLAGGQITDTQYF. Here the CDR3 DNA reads TGTGCCAGCAGCTCGGGACTAGCGGGGGGGCAGATCACAGATACGCAGTATTTT. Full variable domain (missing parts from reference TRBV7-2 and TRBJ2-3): GAGVSQSPSNKVTEKGKDVELRCDPISGHTALYWYRQSLGQGLEFLIYFQGNSAPDKSGLPSDRFSAERTGGSVSTLTIQRTQQEDSAVYLCASSSGLAGGQITDTQYFGPGTRLTVL.